Following are 9 T cell receptor beta chains from one sample sequenced in a study of early T cells in non-severe SARS-CoV-2 infection. TCRdb used MiXCR to reprocess the 5' RACE reads, holding one entry per CDR3 protein. The sample lists roughly 25,000 distinct CDR3 sequences; more than 3.5% were seen once. The material sequenced was whole blood. Every receptor here comes from an adult who was a healthcare worker with PCR-confirmed SARS-CoV-2 infection or an uninfected control (not recorded which).

V is TRBV5-1 and J is TRBJ2-3, with TRBD2 identical over 7 bases. Per the germline V gene, CDR1 is SGHRS and CDR2 is YFSETQ. The length of the CDR3 is 17 residues. The trim removed 4 bases at V and 0 bases at J, leaving 11 bases unmatched. The CDR3 here is CASSTPLPGLSTDTQYF. CDR3 nucleotides: TGCGCCAGCAGCACACCCCTCCCGGGACTAAGCACAGATACGCAGTATTTT.

This clonotype appeared many times. This sequence joins TRBV20-1 and TRBJ2-3, with D perhaps being TRBD1 or TRBD2 (5 bases each). Germline CDR1 and CDR2: DFQATT and SNEGSKA (reference sequence). This CDR3 has 14 residues. V dropped 6 bases and J dropped 5 bases, with 18 bases sitting between them. The chain's CDR3 is CSAATGTGGDTQYF. The CDR3 DNA follows: TGCAGTGCGGCAACCGGGACCGGCGGAGATACGCAGTATTTT.

This clonotype was observed at least ten times. V and J are TRBV28 and TRBJ2-7, with a possible D match to TRBD2 (5 bases). CDR1 is MDHEN and CDR2 is SYDVKM in the germline V gene. The V gene lost 6 bases and the J gene lost 9 bases, with 30 bases spanning the gap. The CDR3 length is 17 residues. In nucleotides, the CDR3 is TGTGCCAGCAGGCGACTACTAGAAGCGGAGGCCCCCATGGTGCAGTACTTC. Translated: CASRRLLEAEAPMVQYF.

This clonotype was seen repeatedly, ten times or more. V gene TRBV5-4 combines with J gene TRBJ2-7; a possible D gene is TRBD1 (8 bases). The CDR3 loop spans 13 amino acids. Trimming took 5 bases from V and 9 from J, leaving 18 bases between them. CDR1 is SGHNT, CDR2 YYREEE, per germline (reference sequence). CDR3 nucleotide sequence: TGTGCCAGCAGAAAGGACAGGGAGGGTTCGCAGTACTTC. Translation gives CASRKDREGSQYF.

This clonotype was seen at least ten times. This chain uses TRBV19 with TRBJ2-7; possibly TRBD2 for D (6 bases). The germline V gene has CDR1 LNHDA and CDR2 SQIVND (reference sequence). Trimming pared 7 bases from V and 2 bases from J, leaving 12 bases between. The CDR3 has 13 amino acids. CDR3 amino acids: CASKAGNTYEQYF. The CDR3 coding sequence is TGTGCCAGTAAGGCGGGGAACACCTACGAGCAGTACTTC.

This clonotype was recorded many times. The gene calls are TRBV4-3 and TRBJ2-2; D is perhaps TRBD2 (6 bases). Germline CDR1 and CDR2: LGHNA and YSLEER. V shed 4 bases and J shed 3 bases, with 15 bases lying between them. CDR3 size: 16 residues. The CDR3 here is CASSLGGELDTGELFF. CDR3 sequence (DNA): TGCGCCAGCAGCCTCGGGGGAGAACTGGACACCGGGGAGCTGTTTTTT.

The chain recombines TRBV12-3 or TRBV12-4 with TRBJ1-4; D may be TRBD1 (5 bases). The CDR3 contains 13 residues. Deletions cut 8 bases from V and 8 bases from J, with 15 bases between. The CDR3 is CASGQGWLEKLFF. As DNA, the CDR3 is TGTGCCAGCGGGCAGGGCTGGTTAGAAAAACTGTTTTTT.

This clonotype has more than one count but fewer than ten. The chain has TRBV20-1 and TRBJ2-1; no firm D call. The CDR3 totals 13 residues. Per germline, CDR1 DFQATT and CDR2 SNEGSKA (reference sequence). Trimming left V 6 bases short and J 4 bases short, with 13 bases between. CDR3 sequence: CSANDPAYNEQFF. CDR3 sequence (DNA): TGCAGTGCCAATGACCCGGCTTACAATGAGCAGTTCTTC.

This chain's CDR3 is CASSPNAVSGYEQYF. As DNA, the CDR3 is TGCGCCAGCAGCCCGAACGCGGTCTCAGGGTACGAGCAGTACTTC. V gene TRBV5-1 combines with J gene TRBJ2-7; a possible D gene is TRBD1 (5 bases). Germline-derived CDR1 and CDR2 are SGHRS and YFSETQ. V shed 4 bases and J shed 4 bases, with 18 bases lying between them. This CDR3 has 15 amino acids.